This T cell receptor (beta chain) was identified in a study of cytomegalovirus exposure and HLA in healthy donors (dated by TCRdb to 2016 to 2017). For the study in its entirety: According to an earlier analysis of 550 to 750 of the donors, about 179 million T cells yielded roughly 100 million unique TCR beta sequences and about 280 Gb of sequence data. An early release covering roughly 600 HLA-typed donors comprised about 300 gigabases of sequencing data and roughly 85 million unique TCR sequences. Among the roughly 400 genotyped donors, around 81% belonged to the genetic ancestry cluster associated with self-reported Caucasian donors. The aim of the study was to test whether cataloging public T cell receptors could identify signatures of past pathogen exposure. The study profiled the T cell repertoires of fewer than 850 subjects by immunosequencing and related them to cytomegalovirus serostatus. A separate validation cohort of 100 to 150 different subjects was used in addition to the roughly 700-subject first cohort. High-throughput TCR immunosequencing, statistical association of individual TCRs with disease status, and machine learning were combined to predict cytomegalovirus infection status. In a later analysis, previously published TCR beta repertoires from some 640 donors were re-analyzed and high-resolution HLA genotyping was added so that TCR occurrence patterns could be studied. Rather than using new phenotypic data, the later analysis identified candidate immune exposures from TCR beta sequences and from how often those sequences occurred across donors. In an earlier analysis of roughly 600 of the donors, high-throughput TCR beta sequencing was used to judge whether each TCR beta V gene segment behaved as functional or pseudogenic. Donor age, sex, ethnicity and CMV serostatus were collected together with the repertoire data. Genome-wide SNP genotypes for about 65% of the 666 donors were used in a later genetic analysis, which treated that subset as a discovery cohort. Every discovery cohort repertoire had been produced on one sequencing platform. Class I and class II HLA loci were covered by the typing at four-digit resolution. The number of typed donors differed by locus: roughly 629-630 for A, B, C, DRB1 and DQB1; some 540 for DQA1; 600 to 610 for DPA1; and around 490 for DPB1. About 5 DR-DQ haplotypes were handled as single units for association and clustering, since linkage in the cohort was strong. On average, 235,054 unique TCR beta nucleotide sequences were sequenced per donor among some 430 genotyped donors of the cohort, with around 19% of those sequences being non-productive. The full study reports these points: Specific HLA alleles were associated with about 17,000 TCR beta sequences at a false discovery rate of 0.05 in a later analysis. Immune exposure information for the cohort was limited to CMV serostatus. The sequencing pipeline was judged likely to have produced a cluster of highly shared sequence variants as a technical artifact. In a later genetic analysis, fewer N-insertions in productive TCRs were reported among donors in an Asian-associated ancestry cluster than the roughly 670-donor mean. The authors suggested that the approach could potentially be generalized to other disease states and immunological phenotypes. Most TCR sequences were observed very rarely across donors, whereas some public TCRs were present in many individuals. Linkage disequilibrium might explain the correlated functional status among segregating V segments, but an unknown experimental factor could not be excluded. The earlier analysis of about 600 of the donors excluded approximately 15 rarely observed V segments, including chromosome 9 orphons, because counts were too low. This cohort had only TCR beta chains sequenced, and the lack of alpha or paired-chain data limited which features could be detected. A later genetic analysis associated a missense DCLRE1C variant with V-gene and J-gene trimming of TCR beta chains, and an independent cohort replicated the association. In a later analysis, several top co-occurrence clusters were reported to appear linked to parvovirus B19, influenza, CMV and Epstein-Barr virus. Sequencing depth was assumed to be roughly uniform across donors in the presence/absence analyses, though that assumption may not hold. Three of the identified cytomegalovirus-associated TCR beta chains were confirmed in vitro to be specific for cytomegalovirus antigens. A further reported finding was that TCR beta sequences accurately predicted the HLA-A and HLA-B alleles for most subjects in the first cohort. The 87-base-pair reads could not distinguish some IMGT-functional V segments, including TRBV6-2 and TRBV6-3, so those segments were excluded. The classifier was reported to diagnose cytomegalovirus status with high specificity and sensitivity in both the original and validation cohorts. The study listed approximately 150 TCR beta chains as associated with cytomegalovirus. According to a later analysis, most CMV-associated TCR beta chains appeared to be HLA-restricted, and the HLA associations seemed to be driven largely by CMV exposure. Because some donors lacked HLA typing at each locus, the association tests relied only on the typed subset. Assigning TCR associations to individual alleles was difficult when HLA alleles, especially DR and DQ, strongly co-occurred. A later analysis found that HLA-associated TCR beta chains were more clonally expanded and had lower generation probabilities than equally common non-associated chains. A later analysis found that TCR association rates varied across HLA loci, with DRB1 alleles showing the most associated TCRs and HLA-C alleles the fewest. In an earlier analysis of some 500 of the donors, most TCR beta V segments were observed in productive rearrangements about 87% or about 30% of the time, broadly matching IMGT annotations.

From its cysteine to its phenylalanine, the CDR3 spans 13 amino acids. Kept here is only the CDR3 DNA, which spans 39 bases and is read in frame from base 1. For CDR1 and CDR2, the germline V gene lists SGHDT and YYEEEE. V was cut back by 1 base and J by 6 bases, leaving a gap of 5 bases between them. The library came from the immunoSEQ multiplex PCR assay. For the multiplex PCR, a mixture combining 60 forward primers for TCR Vbeta segments and 13 reverse primers for TCR Jbeta segments was used. The CDR3 region of rearranged TCR beta genes was amplified from genomic DNA with a multiplex PCR assay. The Illumina HiSeq System was used to sequence the amplified TCR beta libraries as 87-base-pair reads. The paper's processing steps were these. Across the 700 or so repertoires, a later analysis counted some 81 million unique TCR beta chains, some 11 million of which were shared by at least two donors. A nearest-neighbor algorithm error-corrected the raw reads and collapsed the reads into unique sequences, merging closely related sequences to remove PCR and sequencing errors. Alignment of CDR3 sequences to IMGT reference sequences was used to assign V, D and J gene segments. For a sequence to be retained, a match of at least six nucleotides was required to both a V gene segment and a J gene segment. A rearrangement counted as productive if the CDR3 had no stop codons and remained in frame with V and J, and every other rearrangement counted as non-productive. CDR3 was defined according to IMGT convention as the region running from the second conserved V-encoded cysteine to the conserved J-encoded phenylalanine. Sequences without an unambiguous match to a single V gene segment were excluded from the earlier analysis of 500 to 700 of the donors. In an earlier analysis of 587 of the donors, a V segment was called functional when productive rearrangements were above 56.7%, and segregating when the standard deviation between donors exceeded 5%. A statistical classification framework was built for diagnosing cytomegalovirus status from the catalog of TCR beta chain sequences. In a later analysis, V and J genes were assigned by comparing TCR nucleotide sequences against IMGT/GENE-DB human TR gene sequences. A later analysis assigned CDR3 sequences and most-parsimonious VDJ recombination scenarios with the TCRdist pipeline. In a later analysis, every TCR beta chain was defined by the combination of its CDR3 amino acid sequence and its V-gene family, and reads without a unique V-gene family were dropped. To address suspected cross-contamination and a sequencing artifact, a later analysis removed roughly 580 highly shared, low-generation-probability nucleotide sequences. A later analysis calculated a clonal expansion index for each public chain from normalized within-repertoire ranks of inferred template counts. A later analysis computed generation probabilities with a VDJ recombination model fitted to out-of-frame rearrangements, and checked the results against IGoR. A later analysis scored TCR-TCR, TCR-HLA and TCR-CMV co-occurrence with hypergeometric tests, applying a repertoire-size bias correction to TCR pairs. False discovery rates were estimated in a later analysis by permuting HLA or CMV assignments 20 times. In a later analysis, co-occurring TCRs were grouped with DBSCAN, and TCRdist sequence similarity was added when clustering was performed within HLA-allele-positive subsets. For co-occurrence clustering, repertoires with fewer than 30,000 or more than 120,000 public chains were excluded, along with four or five repertoires with anomalous nucleotide sharing. The table was pulled from immuneACCESS by TCRdb, which kept in-frame rearrangements only. Such tables lose some clones; where checked, under half of the loss comes from unresolved V genes, and the rest has no known cause. The DNA was the basis for D and trimming; V, J and clone size are from that table. A total of approximately 150,000 clones appear in this sample, over 75% of them only once. Roughly 2.9% of the sample goes to the ten largest clones.

As to this clone: Its binding antigen is unknown. Per-base quality was not reported, and no clone a single base away is much larger than it.

In total, over 600 healthy bone marrow donors made up the cohort. All cohort members were sampled while nominally healthy, although unrecorded immune exposures were likely present. The donor tested CMV seronegative and was one of the 352 seronegative cohort members. Every donor gave a peripheral blood sample, and the peripheral blood mononuclear cells from that sample were used for TCR beta sequencing. Genomic DNA was extracted from the blood cell samples with the Qiagen DNeasy Blood Extraction Kit. Input material: PBMCs. This sequence originates from a woman in her 30s in good health and CMV-seronegative. The rearrangement joined TRBV5-6 to TRBJ1-6; no D gene can be assigned with confidence. The DNA sequence is as follows: TGTGCCAGCAGCTTGTCCAGTAATTCACCCCTCCACTTT. The translation is CASSLSSNSPLHF.